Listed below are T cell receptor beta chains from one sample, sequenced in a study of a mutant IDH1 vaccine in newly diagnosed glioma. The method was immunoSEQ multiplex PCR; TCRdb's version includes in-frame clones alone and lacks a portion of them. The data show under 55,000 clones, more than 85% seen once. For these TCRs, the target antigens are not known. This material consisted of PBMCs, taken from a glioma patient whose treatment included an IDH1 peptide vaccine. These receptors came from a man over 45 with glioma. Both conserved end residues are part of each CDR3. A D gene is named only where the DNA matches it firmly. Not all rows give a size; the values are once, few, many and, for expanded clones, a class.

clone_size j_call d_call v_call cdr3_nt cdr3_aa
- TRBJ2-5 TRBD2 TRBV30 TGTGCCTGGGGGCAACTAGCGGGGCAGTACTTC CAWGQLAGQYF
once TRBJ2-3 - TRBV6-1 TGTGCCAGCAACACAAGGGGGGGGCGGGAAGATACGCAGTATTTT CASNTRGGREDTQYF
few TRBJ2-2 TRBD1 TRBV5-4 TGTGCCAGCAGCTCTGGGACAGGGTTCTCCGGGGAGCTGTTTTTT CASSSGTGFSGELFF
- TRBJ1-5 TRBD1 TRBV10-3 TGTGCCATCAGTGACCCGGACAGGGAGAGCCAGCCCCAGCATTTT CAISDPDRESQPQHF
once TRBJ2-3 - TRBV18 TGTGCCAGCTCACCATCCCCTGGGGATACGCAGTATTTT CASSPSPGDTQYF
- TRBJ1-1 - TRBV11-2 TGTGCCAGCACCAAGTGGTCAACAGGGAACACTGAAGCTTTCTTT CASTKWSTGNTEAFF
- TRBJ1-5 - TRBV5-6 TGTGCCAGCAGCTTTGAGGAAGCTCAGCCCCAGCATTTT CASSFEEAQPQHF
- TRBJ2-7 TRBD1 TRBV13 TGTGCCAGCAGCTCCCAAGGACAGGGGGGCTTTCCAGAGCAGTACTTC CASSSQGQGGFPEQYF
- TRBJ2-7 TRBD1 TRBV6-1 TGTGCCAGCAGAGAGACAGGGGTCCTCCCCTACGAGCAGTACTTC CASRETGVLPYEQYF
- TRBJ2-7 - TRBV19 TGTGCCAGTAGTATATCCCGCTCCTACGAGCAGTACTTC CASSISRSYEQYF
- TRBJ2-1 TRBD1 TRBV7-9 TGTGCCAGCAGCTTGATTACAGGGGACAATGAGCAGTTCTTC CASSLITGDNEQFF
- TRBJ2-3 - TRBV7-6 TGTGCCAGCAGCCTTAGGGGGGGGGCCCCAGATACGCAGTATTTT CASSLRGGAPDTQYF
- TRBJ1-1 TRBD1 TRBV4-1 TGCGCCAGCAGTCCGAGACAGGGGGTCACTGAAGCTTTCTTT CASSPRQGVTEAFF
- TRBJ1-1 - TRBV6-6 TGTGCCAGCACCCGGGACAACACTGAAGCTTTCTTT CASTRDNTEAFF
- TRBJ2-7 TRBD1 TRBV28 TGTGCCAGCAGTTCCAGGGGGCGCGAGCAGTACTTC CASSSRGREQYF
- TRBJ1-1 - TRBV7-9 TGTGCCAGCAGCTACACGGACAGATGGGCTTTCTTT CASSYTDRWAFF
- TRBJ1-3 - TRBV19 TGTGCCAGTAGTATAATCGACAACTCTGGAAACACCATATATTTT CASSIIDNSGNTIYF
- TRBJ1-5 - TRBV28 TGTGCCAGCAGCCCACCGACATCTGCGGGTCCCAATCAGCCCCAGCATTTT CASSPPTSAGPNQPQHF
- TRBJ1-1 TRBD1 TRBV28 TGTGCCAGCTCCCAACAGGGGCCCCAAGCTTTCTTT CASSQQGPQAFF
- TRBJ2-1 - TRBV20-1 TGCAGTGCTAGAACGGTGCGAGAGCAGTTCTTC CSARTVREQFF
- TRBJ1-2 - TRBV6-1 TGTGCCAGCAGTCGGGGGGAGGGAGGATATGGCTACACCTTC CASSRGEGGYGYTF